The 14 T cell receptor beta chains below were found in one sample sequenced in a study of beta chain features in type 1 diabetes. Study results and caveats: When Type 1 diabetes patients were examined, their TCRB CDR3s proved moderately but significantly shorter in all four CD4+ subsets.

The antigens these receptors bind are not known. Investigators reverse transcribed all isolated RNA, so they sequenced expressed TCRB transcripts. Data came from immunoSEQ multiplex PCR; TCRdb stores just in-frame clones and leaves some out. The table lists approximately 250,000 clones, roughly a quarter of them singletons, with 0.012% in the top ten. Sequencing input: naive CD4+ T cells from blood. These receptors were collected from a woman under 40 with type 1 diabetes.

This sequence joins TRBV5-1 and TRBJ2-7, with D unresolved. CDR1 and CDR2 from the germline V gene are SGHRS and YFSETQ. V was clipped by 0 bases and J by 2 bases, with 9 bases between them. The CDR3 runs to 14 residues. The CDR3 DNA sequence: TGCGCCAGCAGCTTGGGGCCAGTGACCTACGAGCAGTACTTC. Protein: CASSLGPVTYEQYF.

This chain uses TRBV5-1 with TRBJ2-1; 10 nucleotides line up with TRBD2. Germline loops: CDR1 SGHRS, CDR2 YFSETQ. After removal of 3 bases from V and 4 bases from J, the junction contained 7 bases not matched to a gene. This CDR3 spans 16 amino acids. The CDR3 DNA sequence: TGCGCCAGCAGCTCCCTAGCGGGAGTGGTTTACAATGAGCAGTTCTTC. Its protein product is CASSSLAGVVYNEQFF.

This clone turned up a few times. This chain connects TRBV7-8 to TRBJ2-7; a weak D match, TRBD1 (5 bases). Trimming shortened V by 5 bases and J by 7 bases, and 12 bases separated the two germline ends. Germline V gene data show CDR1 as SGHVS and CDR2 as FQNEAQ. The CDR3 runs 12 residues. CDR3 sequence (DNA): TGTGCCAGCAGCGAACAGGCAGGGGAGCAGTACTTC. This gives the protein CASSEQAGEQYF.

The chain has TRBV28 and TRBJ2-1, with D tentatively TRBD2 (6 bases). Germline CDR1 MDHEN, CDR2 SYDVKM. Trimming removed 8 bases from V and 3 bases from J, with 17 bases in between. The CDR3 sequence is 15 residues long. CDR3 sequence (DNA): TGTGCCAGCTGGGTGTCCGGGACTTTCTACAATGAGCAGTTCTTC. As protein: CASWVSGTFYNEQFF. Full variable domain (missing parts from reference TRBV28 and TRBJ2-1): DVKVTQSSRYLVKRTGEKVFLECVQDMDHENMFWYRQDPGLGLRLIYFSYDVKMKEKGDIPEGYSVSREKKERFSLILESASTNQTSMYLCASWVSGTFYNEQFFGPGTRLTVL.

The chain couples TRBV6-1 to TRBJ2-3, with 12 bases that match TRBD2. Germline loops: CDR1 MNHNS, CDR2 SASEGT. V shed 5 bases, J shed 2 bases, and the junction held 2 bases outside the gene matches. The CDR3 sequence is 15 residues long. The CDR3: CASSLAGGYTDTQYF. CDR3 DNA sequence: TGTGCCAGCAGTCTAGCGGGAGGGTACACAGATACGCAGTATTTT.

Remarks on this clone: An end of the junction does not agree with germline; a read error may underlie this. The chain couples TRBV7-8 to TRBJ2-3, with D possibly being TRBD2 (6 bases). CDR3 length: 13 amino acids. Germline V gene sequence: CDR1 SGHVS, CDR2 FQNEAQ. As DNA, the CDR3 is TGTGCCAGCAGCTTAGGGACTACCTCAACGCAATATTTT. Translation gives CASSLGTTSTQYF.

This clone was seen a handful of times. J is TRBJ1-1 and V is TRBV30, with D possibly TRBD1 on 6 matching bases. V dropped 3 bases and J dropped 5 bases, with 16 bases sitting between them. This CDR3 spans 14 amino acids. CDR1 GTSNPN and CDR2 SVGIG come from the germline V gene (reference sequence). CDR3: CAWSGQGRTTEAFF. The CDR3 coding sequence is TGTGCCTGGAGCGGCCAGGGGAGAACAACTGAAGCTTTCTTT.

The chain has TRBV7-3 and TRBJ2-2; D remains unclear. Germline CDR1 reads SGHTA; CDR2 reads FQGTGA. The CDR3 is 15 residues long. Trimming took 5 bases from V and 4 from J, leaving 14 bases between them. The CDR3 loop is CASSPTSGSTGELFF. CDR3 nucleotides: TGTGCCAGCAGCCCCACCTCGGGTTCCACCGGGGAGCTGTTTTTT.

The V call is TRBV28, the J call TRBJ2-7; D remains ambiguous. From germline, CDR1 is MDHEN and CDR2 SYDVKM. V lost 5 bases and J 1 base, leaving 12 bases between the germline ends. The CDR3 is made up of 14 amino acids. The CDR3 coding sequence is TGTGCCAGCAGTATCTCACAGTTTTCCTACGAGCAGTACTTC. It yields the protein CASSISQFSYEQYF. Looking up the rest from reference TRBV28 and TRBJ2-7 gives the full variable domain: DVKVTQSSRYLVKRTGEKVFLECVQDMDHENMFWYRQDPGLGLRLIYFSYDVKMKEKGDIPEGYSVSREKKERFSLILESASTNQTSMYLCASSISQFSYEQYFGPGTRLTVT.

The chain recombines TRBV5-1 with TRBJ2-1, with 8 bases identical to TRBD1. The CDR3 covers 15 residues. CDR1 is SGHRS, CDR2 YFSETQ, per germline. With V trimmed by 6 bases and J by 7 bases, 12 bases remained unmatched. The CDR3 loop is CASTDRGLTLNEQFF. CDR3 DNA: TGCGCCAGCACAGACAGGGGACTTACATTGAATGAGCAGTTCTTC. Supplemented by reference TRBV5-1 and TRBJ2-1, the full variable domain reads KAGVTQTPRYLIKTRGQQVTLSCSPISGHRSVSWYQQTPGQGLQFLFEYFSETQRNKGNFPGRFSGRQFSNSRSEMNVSTLELGDSALYLCASTDRGLTLNEQFFGPGTRLTVL.

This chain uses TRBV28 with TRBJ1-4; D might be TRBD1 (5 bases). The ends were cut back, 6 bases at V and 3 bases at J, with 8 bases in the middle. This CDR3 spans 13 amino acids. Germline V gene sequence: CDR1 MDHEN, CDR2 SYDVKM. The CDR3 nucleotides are TGTGCCAGCAGCGGGGGTCCTAATGAAAAACTGTTTTTT. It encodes CASSGGPNEKLFF.

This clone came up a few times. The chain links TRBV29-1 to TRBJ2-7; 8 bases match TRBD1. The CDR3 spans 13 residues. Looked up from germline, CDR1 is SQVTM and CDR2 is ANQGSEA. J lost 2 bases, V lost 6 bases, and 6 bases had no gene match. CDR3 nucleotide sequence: TGCAGCGTAGCTCCGACAGGGGCCTACGAGCAGTACTTC. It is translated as CSVAPTGAYEQYF.

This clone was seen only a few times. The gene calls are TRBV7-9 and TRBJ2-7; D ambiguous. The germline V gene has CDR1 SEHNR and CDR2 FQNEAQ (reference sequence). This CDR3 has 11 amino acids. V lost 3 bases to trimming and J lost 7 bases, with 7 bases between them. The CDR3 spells CASSFLREQYF. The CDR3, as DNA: TGTGCCAGCAGCTTCCTGCGAGAGCAGTACTTC. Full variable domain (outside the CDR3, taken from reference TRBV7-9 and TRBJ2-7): DTGVSQNPRHKITKRGQNVTFRCDPISEHNRLYWYRQTLGQGPEFLTYFQNEAQLEKSRLLSDRFSAERPKGSFSTLEIQRTEQGDSAMYLCASSFLREQYFGPGTRLTVT.

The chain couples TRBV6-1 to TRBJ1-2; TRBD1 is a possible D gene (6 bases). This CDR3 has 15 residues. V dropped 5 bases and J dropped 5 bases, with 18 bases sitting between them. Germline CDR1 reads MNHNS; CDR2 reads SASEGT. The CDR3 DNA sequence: TGTGCCAGCAGTACCCTGACAGGAGTCGGATATGGCTACACCTTC. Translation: CASSTLTGVGYGYTF.